Below are 10 T cell receptor beta chains sequenced from a single sample in a study of T cell repertoires in cytomegalovirus infection. For these receptors, no antigen is known. TCRdb recomputed calls from the reads with MiXCR, one row per CDR3 protein. The repertoire has some 100,000 distinct CDR3 sequences, about 28% of them found once; the top ten carry around 80%. The starting material was CD8+ T cells from cultured PBMCs, obtained from culture after CMV antigen stimulation. The receptors were gathered from a human donor in good health (CMV status not recorded). Some clones in this sample may be carry-over from other donors' samples.

The genes are TRBV2 and TRBJ2-5; D ambiguous. This CDR3 spans 13 amino acids. Per the germline V gene, CDR1 is SNHLY and CDR2 is FYNNEI. Between the trimmed V and J ends, which lost 7 bases and 1 base, there was a span of 10 bases. The CDR3 DNA is TGTGCCAGCATGGAGCCAGCCCAAGAGACCCAGTACTTC. Protein product: CASMEPAQETQYF.

The rearrangement uses TRBV14 and TRBJ2-3; D remains unclear. The V and J ends lost 3 bases and 2 bases respectively, with 6 bases between them. This CDR3 contains 13 residues. CDR1 and CDR2 from the germline V gene are SGHDN and FVKESK. CDR3 DNA sequence: TGTGCCAGCAGCCATGCCAACACAGATACGCAGTATTTT. Residues: CASSHANTDTQYF.

This chain connects TRBV5-4 to TRBJ1-1; 7 positions match TRBD1. Trimming took 4 bases from V and 0 from J; bases not matched to a gene: 3. Germline V gene data show CDR1 as SGHNT and CDR2 as YYREEE (reference sequence). This CDR3 region has 14 residues. CDR3 residues: CASSQDRLNTEAFF. CDR3 nucleotides: TGTGCCAGCAGCCAGGACAGGTTGAACACTGAAGCTTTCTTT.

The chain employs TRBV12-3 or TRBV12-4 and TRBJ2-5, with 8 positions matching TRBD2. This CDR3 has 15 amino acids. With V trimmed by 5 bases and J by 1 base, 6 bases remained unmatched. This chain's CDR3 is CASSQREKFQETQYF. Here the CDR3 DNA reads TGTGCCAGCAGTCAGCGGGAGAAATTCCAAGAGACCCAGTACTTC.

This chain connects TRBV7-6 to TRBJ1-3; D is uncertain. The germline V gene has CDR1 SGHVS and CDR2 FNYEAQ. The CDR3 contains 16 residues. V lost 2 bases, J lost 0 bases, and 11 bases lay in between. CDR3 in DNA: TGTGCCAGCAGCTTATACAGCCTAACCTCTGGAAACACCATATATTTT. It translates to CASSLYSLTSGNTIYF.

The chain joins TRBV5-1 to TRBJ1-1; the D gene is possibly TRBD1 (5 bases). V dropped 0 bases and J dropped 0 bases, with 12 bases sitting between them. CDR1 is SGHRS and CDR2 is YFSETQ in the germline V gene. This CDR3 comprises 16 residues. In DNA, the CDR3 is TGCGCCAGCAGCTTGGCGGGGGGGGGAATGAACACTGAAGCTTTCTTT. Amino acids: CASSLAGGGMNTEAFF. The whole variable domain, filled in from reference TRBV5-1 and TRBJ1-1, reads KAGVTQTPRYLIKTRGQQVTLSCSPISGHRSVSWYQQTPGQGLQFLFEYFSETQRNKGNFPGRFSGRQFSNSRSEMNVSTLELGDSALYLCASSLAGGGMNTEAFFGQGTRLTVV.

CDR3 sequence (DNA): TGCAGTGCTAGAGCTACGGCGGGGGCTCCCACCGGGGAGCTGTTTTTT. Translating it yields CSARATAGAPTGELFF. This sequence joins TRBV20-1 and TRBJ2-2, with a tentative D call TRBD2 (7 bases). Germline loops: CDR1 DFQATT, CDR2 SNEGSKA (reference sequence). Trimming removed 1 base from V and 4 bases from J, with 16 bases in between. This CDR3 is 16 amino acids long.

This clonotype was picked up a small number of times. The V gene is TRBV20-1, the J gene TRBJ2-3; D is unresolved. The length of the CDR3 is 12 residues. The germline V gene encodes CDR1 DFQATT and CDR2 SNEGSKA (reference sequence). V lost 4 bases and J lost 4, with 9 bases in between. CDR3 nucleotides: TGCAGTGCTACTGAGGAGCCAGATACGCAGTATTTT. It specifies CSATEEPDTQYF.

This clonotype was seen only a few times. The chain joins TRBV6-1 to TRBJ2-3; D is unclear. The V gene lost 1 base and the J gene lost 2 bases, with 13 bases spanning the gap. Germline values: CDR1 MNHNS, CDR2 SASEGT. The CDR3 loop spans 16 amino acids. The CDR3 nucleotides read TGTGCCAGCAGTGAAGTAGAAGAGAAACTCACAGATACGCAGTATTTT. Amino acids: CASSEVEEKLTDTQYF.

This clonotype is categorized as medium-sized. This sequence joins TRBV2 and TRBJ2-1; D may correspond to TRBD1 or TRBD2 (5 bases each). With 5 bases removed from V and 6 bases from J, the gap between germline ends came to 14 bases. Germline V gene data show CDR1 as SNHLY and CDR2 as FYNNEI. CDR3 length equals 14 residues. The DNA of the CDR3 is TGTGCCAGCAGTCCCCGGGACGGGCGCAATGAGCAGTTCTTC. Encoded protein: CASSPRDGRNEQFF.